A single sample gave rise to the 25 T cell receptor beta chains below, sequenced in a study of radiation and T cells in renal cell carcinoma. Profiling relied on immunoSEQ multiplex PCR, and the TCRdb table lists in-frame clones only, not all of them. The table includes fewer than 90,000 clones, about 86% detected once. As to time point: blood 2 weeks post-SBRT. Treatment given: 15 Gy SBRT to primary tumor, nephrectomy 4 weeks later. The sequencing used blood, collected from a patient whose treatment included radiotherapy and nephrectomy. These receptors were taken from a woman aged 45-65 years with renal cell carcinoma.

V is TRBV28 and J is TRBJ2-7; weak D call: TRBD1 (5 bases). Germline V CDR1 and CDR2: MDHEN, SYDVKM. Trimming removed 4 bases from V and 5 bases from J, with 15 bases in between. The CDR3 extends over 14 amino acids. The CDR3 here is CASSSQGMMDEQYF. The CDR3 bases are TGTGCCAGCAGTTCCCAGGGAATGATGGACGAGCAGTACTTC.

The V call is TRBV28, the J call TRBJ2-7; 10 nucleotides agree with TRBD2. Germline V CDR1 and CDR2: MDHEN, SYDVKM. The V gene end was trimmed by 6 bases and the J gene end by 2 bases; junction bases not matched to a gene: 4. This CDR3 has 14 residues. The DNA for the CDR3 is TGTGCCAGCAGGCCTGGGACTAGCGCCTACGAGCAGTACTTC. Protein product: CASRPGTSAYEQYF.

The chain uses TRBV28 and TRBJ1-1; 7 bases align to TRBD1. The CDR3 loop spans 12 amino acids. J gave up 5 bases and V 9 bases, and 6 bases lay outside the gene matches. Germline V lookup: CDR1 MDHEN, CDR2 SYDVKM. The CDR3 region has the DNA TGTGCCAGTTTAGGGGGCAGGACTGAAGCTTTCTTT. As protein: CASLGGRTEAFF.

The chain couples TRBV7-9 to TRBJ2-3; D gene uncertain. V lost 9 bases and J lost 4, with 11 bases in between. The CDR3 has 12 residues. Germline CDR1 SEHNR, CDR2 FQNEAQ (reference sequence). CDR3 nucleotide sequence: TGTGCCAGTCGCCCTGGTGCAGATACGCAGTATTTT. The encoded protein is CASRPGADTQYF.

The rearrangement links TRBV5-1 to TRBJ1-1, with TRBD1 identical over 10 bases. The trim removed 4 bases at V and 4 bases at J, leaving 10 bases unmatched. CDR1 and CDR2 (germline): SGHRS, YFSETQ. The CDR3 length is 16 residues. The CDR3 loop is CASSVTGTGDVTEAFF. DNA for the CDR3: TGCGCCAGCAGCGTAACCGGGACAGGGGATGTCACTGAAGCTTTCTTT.

The rearrangement uses TRBV5-1 and TRBJ2-1; D may be TRBD2 (7 bases). There are 15 residues in the CDR3. V shed 4 bases and J shed 6 bases, with 17 bases lying between them. The germline V gene encodes CDR1 SGHRS and CDR2 YFSETQ. Here the CDR3 reads CASSPLRGGRNEQFF. The CDR3 region has the DNA TGCGCCAGCAGCCCATTGAGGGGGGGTCGCAATGAGCAGTTCTTC. The full variable domain, in which reference TRBV5-1 and TRBJ2-1 provide the parts outside the CDR3, is KAGVTQTPRYLIKTRGQQVTLSCSPISGHRSVSWYQQTPGQGLQFLFEYFSETQRNKGNFPGRFSGRQFSNSRSEMNVSTLELGDSALYLCASSPLRGGRNEQFFGPGTRLTVL.

The V call is TRBV11-3, the J call TRBJ1-2; D is ambiguous. The CDR3 is made up of 13 amino acids. The germline CDR1 and CDR2 sequences are SGHNT and YENEEA. Trimming removed 1 base from V and 6 bases from J, with 9 bases in between. CDR3 sequence reads: CASSLAAGDGYTF. In DNA form, the CDR3 reads TGTGCCAGCAGCTTAGCGGCAGGAGATGGCTACACCTTC. Using reference TRBV11-3 and TRBJ1-2 for the parts outside the CDR3, the full variable domain is EAGVVQSPRYKIIEKKQPVAFWCNPISGHNTLYWYLQNLGQGPELLIRYENEEAVDDSQLPKDRFSAERLKGVDSTLKIQPAELGDSAVYLCASSLAAGDGYTFGSGTRLTVV.

The genes are TRBV4-2 and TRBJ2-1; 7 bases are shared with TRBD1. The CDR3 consists of 15 residues. The germline gives CDR1 LGHNA, CDR2 YNFKEQ. V was clipped by 0 bases and J by 2 bases; unmatched bases: 1. Written as DNA, the CDR3 is TGTGCCAGCAGCCAAGAAGGGGGCACCTACAATGAGCAGTTCTTC. It codes for CASSQEGGTYNEQFF.

V is TRBV5-6 and J is TRBJ2-3, with 8 bases identical to TRBD2. The CDR3 consists of 17 residues. The germline CDR1 and CDR2 sequences are SGHDT and YYEEEE. Trimming at V came to 0 bases and at J to 2 bases, leaving 8 bases not matched to a gene. This CDR3 is CASSLATEAGVTDTQYF. In nucleotides, the CDR3 is TGTGCCAGCAGCTTGGCCACTGAAGCGGGGGTCACAGATACGCAGTATTTT.

This chain links TRBV7-2 with TRBJ1-5; 8 nucleotides agree with TRBD1. The junction had 9 bases not matched to a gene; V was cut back by 5 bases and J by 6 bases. CDR1 SGHTA and CDR2 FQGNSA come from the germline V gene. CDR3 length: 15 residues. The CDR3 DNA reads TGTGCCAGCAGCGGACAGGGAGGATTGGGTCAGCCCCAGCATTTT. Its translation is CASSGQGGLGQPQHF.

The chain recombines TRBV7-2 with TRBJ2-7, with D perhaps assigned TRBD1 or TRBD2 (5 bases each). The germline V gene has CDR1 SGHTA and CDR2 FQGNSA. V lost 4 bases and J 0 bases, leaving 13 bases between the germline ends. This CDR3 has 15 residues. The CDR3 region is CASSYPGTRSYEQYF. CDR3 in DNA: TGTGCCAGCAGCTACCCCGGGACCCGCTCCTACGAGCAGTACTTC.

The chain carries TRBV11-3 and TRBJ2-3; possibly TRBD2 for D (6 bases). The CDR3 has 13 residues. Trimming pared 1 base from V and 5 bases from J, leaving 7 bases between. The V gene's germline CDR1 is SGHNT and CDR2 YENEEA. Here the CDR3 DNA reads TGTGCCAGCAGCTTAGGGGGGGAAGATACGCAGTATTTT. This translates into CASSLGGEDTQYF.

This clone was seen a single time. V and J are TRBV28 and TRBJ2-4, with D possibly being TRBD1 or TRBD2 (5 bases each). The germline gives CDR1 MDHEN, CDR2 SYDVKM. Trimming shortened V by 6 bases and J by 1 base, and 19 bases separated the two germline ends. The CDR3 runs to 17 residues. As DNA, the CDR3 is TGTGCCAGCAGGCACGGGACCCCCGAGAGGGCCAAAAACATTCAGTACTTC. Encoded protein: CASRHGTPERAKNIQYF.

This clone has a single count. This chain links TRBV6-1 with TRBJ1-3; D remains unclear. CDR3 length: 14 residues. V was cut by 2 bases and J by 7 bases, with 12 bases left in between. Germline V gene data show CDR1 as MNHNS and CDR2 as SASEGT. The CDR3 loop reads CASSESLTRNTIYF. In DNA form, the CDR3 reads TGTGCCAGCAGTGAATCCCTAACGAGGAACACCATATATTTT.

The V and J genes are TRBV2 and TRBJ2-7, with D possibly being TRBD2 (5 bases). Per germline, CDR1 SNHLY and CDR2 FYNNEI. The CDR3 sequence is 13 residues long. The V and J ends lost 11 bases and 0 bases respectively, with 14 bases between them. The CDR3 reads CASTGGFSYEQYF. For the CDR3, the DNA is TGTGCCTCTACGGGCGGGTTCTCCTACGAGCAGTACTTC.

The chain carries TRBV2 and TRBJ1-6, with TRBD1 identical over 10 bases. V gave up 6 bases and J gave up 7 bases; unmatched junction bases: 6. Germline assignment: CDR1 SNHLY and CDR2 FYNNEI. The length of the CDR3 is 15 residues. In DNA, the CDR3 is TGTGCCAGCAGCCGGGACAGGGGTGGAAATTCACCCCTCCACTTT. It codes for CASSRDRGGNSPLHF.

This clone was picked up a small number of times. This chain joins TRBV7-2 and TRBJ1-1, with D possibly TRBD1 on 5 matching bases. This CDR3 has 14 amino acids. Trimming took 7 bases from V and 9 from J, leaving 21 bases between them. The germline V gene encodes CDR1 SGHTA and CDR2 FQGNSA. As DNA, the CDR3 is TGTGCCAGCACATCCGGCTTTGGGGCCGGGCAAGCTTTCTTT. Translating gives CASTSGFGAGQAFF.

The chain joins TRBV5-6 to TRBJ2-6; the D is unclear. This CDR3 is built from 15 residues. Germline CDR1 reads SGHDT; CDR2 reads YYEEEE. The V gene lost 3 bases and the J gene lost 8 bases, with 15 bases spanning the gap. CDR3 nucleotides: TGTGCCAGCAGCTCGAGTCGCGAATCGTCCAACGTCCTGACTTTC. Its translation: CASSSSRESSNVLTF.

The V and J genes are TRBV7-2 and TRBJ1-3, with no clear D. Germline CDR1 and CDR2: SGHTA and FQGNSA. There are 14 residues in the CDR3. With 1 base removed from V and 0 bases from J, the gap between germline ends came to 4 bases. The CDR3 loop is CASSLGNSGNTIYF. The CDR3 coding sequence is TGTGCCAGCAGCTTAGGAAACTCTGGAAACACCATATATTTT.

This clone has a handful of counts. This chain uses TRBV5-1 with TRBJ1-2; weak D call: TRBD1 (5 bases). The ends were cut back, 4 bases at V and 5 bases at J, with 12 bases in the middle. Per germline, CDR1 SGHRS and CDR2 YFSETQ. This CDR3 is built from 13 residues. The chain's CDR3 is CASSEGTDYGYTF. In nucleotides, the CDR3 is TGCGCCAGCAGCGAGGGGACGGATTATGGCTACACCTTC. Full variable domain (rest looked up from reference TRBV5-1 and TRBJ1-2): KAGVTQTPRYLIKTRGQQVTLSCSPISGHRSVSWYQQTPGQGLQFLFEYFSETQRNKGNFPGRFSGRQFSNSRSEMNVSTLELGDSALYLCASSEGTDYGYTFGSGTRLTVV.

The CDR3 nucleotides read TGTGCCACCAGCAGACGGGCAGCCGCCTCTGGAAACACCATATATTTT. This codes for CATSRRAAASGNTIYF. The rearrangement joins TRBV15 to TRBJ1-3, with D unresolved. Germline CDR1 is LNHNV and CDR2 is YYDKDF (reference sequence). This CDR3 is 16 amino acids long. Between the trimmed V and J ends, which lost 2 bases and 0 bases, there was a span of 11 bases.

The V and J genes are TRBV29-1 and TRBJ1-1; 7 nucleotides agree with TRBD1. CDR1 and CDR2 (germline): SQVTM, ANQGSEA. The V and J ends lost 7 bases and 6 bases, in that order; junction bases with no gene match: 14. The CDR3 runs 14 residues. The chain's CDR3 is CSAHPGTASSEAFF. The CDR3, as DNA: TGCAGCGCCCACCCCGGGACAGCTTCATCTGAAGCTTTCTTT. The full variable domain, completed using reference TRBV29-1 and TRBJ1-1, is SAVISQKPSRDICQRGTSLTIQCQVDSQVTMMFWYRQQPGQSLTLIATANQGSEATYESGFVIDKFPISRPNLTFSTLTVSNMSPEDSSIYLCSAHPGTASSEAFFGQGTRLTVV.

This clone was detected only once. V gene TRBV5-1 combines with J gene TRBJ1-1; perhaps TRBD1 as D (5 bases). The CDR3 sequence is 13 residues long. The V gene lost 3 bases and the J gene lost 3 bases, with 9 bases spanning the gap. Germline loops: CDR1 SGHRS, CDR2 YFSETQ. CDR3: CASSWKGDTEAFF. CDR3 in DNA: TGCGCCAGCAGCTGGAAAGGGGACACTGAAGCTTTCTTT.

This clone was seen a few times. This rearrangement joins TRBV19 to TRBJ1-1; maybe TRBD1 (6 bases). The germline V gene has CDR1 LNHDA and CDR2 SQIVND (reference sequence). The CDR3 is 12 amino acids. CDR3 loop: CATGGADTEAFF. CDR3 in DNA: TGTGCTACGGGGGGGGCAGACACTGAAGCTTTCTTT.

This clone was counted between two and nine times. J is TRBJ1-5 and V is TRBV30; possible D gene TRBD1, 6 bases. V was cut by 2 bases and J by 6 bases, with 11 bases left in between. The germline CDR1 and CDR2 sequences are GTSNPN and SVGIG (reference sequence). The CDR3 totals 13 residues. Here the CDR3 reads CAWSSGVGQPQHF. CDR3 nucleotide sequence: TGTGCCTGGAGTTCAGGGGTGGGTCAGCCCCAGCATTTT.